The clone carrying this T cell receptor beta chain was seen a few times. The target antigen is unknown. This CDR3 spans 13 amino acids. Trimming removed 5 bases at V and 3 bases at J, with 12 bases between. CDR1 is SGHRS, CDR2 YFSETQ, per germline. The sample is drawn from a study of T cells in Graves' hyperthyroidism and ophthalmopathy. Study-level findings and limits: Blood also held most thyroid clonotypes expanded beyond 0.001.

The investigators amplified TCR beta CDR3 regions from RNA transcripts. The HTBI primer set served for first-round RT-PCR of the TCR CDR3. TCRdb independently ran MiXCR on the multiplex PCR reads; one entry per CDR3 protein. The sample shows under 400,000 distinct CDR3 sequences, roughly 18% of them seen only once. The chain combines TRBV5-1 with TRBJ2-7; D possibly corresponds to TRBD1 (5 bases). The source material was blood. The receptor was isolated from a woman aged 45-59 years with Graves' hyperthyroidism. Written as DNA, the CDR3 is TGCGCCAGCAGATTCACAGGAGACTACGAGCAGTACTTC. As protein: CASRFTGDYEQYF.